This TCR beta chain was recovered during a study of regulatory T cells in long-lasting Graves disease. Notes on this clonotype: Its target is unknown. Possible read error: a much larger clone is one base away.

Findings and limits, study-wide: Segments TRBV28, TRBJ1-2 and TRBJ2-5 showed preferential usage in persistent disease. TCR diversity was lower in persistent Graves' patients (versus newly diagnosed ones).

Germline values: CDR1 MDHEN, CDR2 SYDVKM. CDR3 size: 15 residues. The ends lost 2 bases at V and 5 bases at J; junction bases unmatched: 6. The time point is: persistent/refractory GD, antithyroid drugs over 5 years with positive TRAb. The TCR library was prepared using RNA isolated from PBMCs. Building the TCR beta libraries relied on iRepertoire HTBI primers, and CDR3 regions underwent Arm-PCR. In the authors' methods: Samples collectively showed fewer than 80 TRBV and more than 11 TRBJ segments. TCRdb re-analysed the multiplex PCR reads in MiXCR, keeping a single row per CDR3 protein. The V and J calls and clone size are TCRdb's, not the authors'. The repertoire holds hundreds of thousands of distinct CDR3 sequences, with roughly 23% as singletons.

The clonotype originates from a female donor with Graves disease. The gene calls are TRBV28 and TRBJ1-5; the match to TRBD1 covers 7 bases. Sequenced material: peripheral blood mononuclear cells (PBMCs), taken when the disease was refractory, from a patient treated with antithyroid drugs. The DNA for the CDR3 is TGTGCCAGCAGTTTACAGGGACAGAGCTATCAGCCCCAGCATTTT. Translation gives CASSLQGQSYQPQHF.